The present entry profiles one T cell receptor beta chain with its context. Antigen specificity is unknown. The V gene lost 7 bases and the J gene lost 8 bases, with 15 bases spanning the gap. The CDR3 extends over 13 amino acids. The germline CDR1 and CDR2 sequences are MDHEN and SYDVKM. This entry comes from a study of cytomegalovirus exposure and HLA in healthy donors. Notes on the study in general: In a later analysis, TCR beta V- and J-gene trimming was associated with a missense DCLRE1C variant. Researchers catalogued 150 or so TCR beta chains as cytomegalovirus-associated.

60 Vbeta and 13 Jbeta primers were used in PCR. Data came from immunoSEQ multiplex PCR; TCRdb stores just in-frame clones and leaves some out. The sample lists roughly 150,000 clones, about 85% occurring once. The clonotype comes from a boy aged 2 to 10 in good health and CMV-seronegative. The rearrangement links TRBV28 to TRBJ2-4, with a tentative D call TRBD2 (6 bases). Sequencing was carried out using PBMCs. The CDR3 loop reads CASKGTPRDIQYF. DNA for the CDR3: TGTGCCAGCAAAGGGACTCCGAGGGACATTCAGTACTTC.